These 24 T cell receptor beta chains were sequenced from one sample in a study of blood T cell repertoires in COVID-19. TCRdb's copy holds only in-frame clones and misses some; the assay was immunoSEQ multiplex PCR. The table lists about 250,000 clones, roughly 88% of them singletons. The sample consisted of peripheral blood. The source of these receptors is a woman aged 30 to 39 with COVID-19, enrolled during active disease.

The CDR3 coding sequence is TGTGCCAGCAGCTTAGCGGGGGCCCCAAGCTACGAGCAGTACGTC. Protein sequence: CASSLAGAPSYEQYV. This chain joins TRBV7-2 and TRBJ2-7; D is possibly TRBD1 (6 bases). Trimming cost V 0 bases and J 3 bases, with 12 bases left between them. Germline V gene sequence: CDR1 SGHTA, CDR2 FQGNSA. CDR3 length equals 15 residues.

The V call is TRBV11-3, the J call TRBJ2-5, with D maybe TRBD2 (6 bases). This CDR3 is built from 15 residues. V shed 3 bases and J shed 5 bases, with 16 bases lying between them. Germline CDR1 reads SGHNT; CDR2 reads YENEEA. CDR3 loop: CASSFMGGLGETQYF. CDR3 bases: TGTGCCAGCAGCTTTATGGGGGGATTGGGGGAGACCCAGTACTTC.

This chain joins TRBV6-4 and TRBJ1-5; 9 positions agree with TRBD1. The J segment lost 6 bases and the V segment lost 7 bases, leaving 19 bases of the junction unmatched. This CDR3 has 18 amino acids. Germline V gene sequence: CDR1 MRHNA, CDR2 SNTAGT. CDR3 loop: CASMSSRFDRGSGQPQHF. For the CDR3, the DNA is TGTGCCAGCATGAGTAGTAGGTTCGACAGGGGGAGTGGTCAGCCCCAGCATTTT.

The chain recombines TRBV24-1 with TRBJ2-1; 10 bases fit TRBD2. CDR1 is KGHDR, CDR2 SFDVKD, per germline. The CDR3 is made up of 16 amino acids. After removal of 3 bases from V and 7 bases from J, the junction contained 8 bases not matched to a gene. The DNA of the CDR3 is TGTGCCACCAGTGATCTAGCGGGAGTGGGGAGGAATGAGCAGTTCTTC. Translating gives CATSDLAGVGRNEQFF.

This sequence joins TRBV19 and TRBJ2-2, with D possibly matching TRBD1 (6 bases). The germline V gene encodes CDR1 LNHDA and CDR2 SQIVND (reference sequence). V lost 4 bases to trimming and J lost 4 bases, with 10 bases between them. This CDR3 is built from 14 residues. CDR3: CASSTRGGTGELFF. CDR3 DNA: TGTGCCAGTAGTACCAGAGGGGGCACCGGGGAGCTGTTTTTT.

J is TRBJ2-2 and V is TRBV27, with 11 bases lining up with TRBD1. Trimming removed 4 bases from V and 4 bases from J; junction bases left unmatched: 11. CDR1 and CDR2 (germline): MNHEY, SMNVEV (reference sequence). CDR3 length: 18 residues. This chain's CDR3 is CASSSIQPGQGVTGELFF. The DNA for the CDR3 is TGTGCCAGCAGTTCGATTCAACCGGGACAGGGGGTCACCGGGGAGCTGTTTTTT.

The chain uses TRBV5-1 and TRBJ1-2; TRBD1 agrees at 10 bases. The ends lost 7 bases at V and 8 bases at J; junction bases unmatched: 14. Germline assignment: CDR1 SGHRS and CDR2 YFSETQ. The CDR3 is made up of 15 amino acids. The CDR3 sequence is CASGRDRGIVAGYTF. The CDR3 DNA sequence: TGCGCCAGCGGCCGGGACAGGGGAATAGTCGCAGGCTACACCTTC.

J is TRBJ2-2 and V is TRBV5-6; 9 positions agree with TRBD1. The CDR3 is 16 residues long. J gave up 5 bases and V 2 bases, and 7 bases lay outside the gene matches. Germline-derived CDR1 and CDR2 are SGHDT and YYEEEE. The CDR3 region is CASSFRGTGWTGELFF. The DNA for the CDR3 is TGTGCCAGCAGCTTTCGGGGGACAGGGTGGACCGGGGAGCTGTTTTTT.

The CDR3 region is CASSLQGANEQFF. The CDR3 region has the DNA TGTGCCAGCAGTCTTCAGGGGGCGAATGAGCAGTTCTTC. The V and J genes are TRBV14 and TRBJ2-1; 8 nucleotides align to TRBD1. This CDR3 is 13 amino acids long. The V gene end was trimmed by 6 bases and the J gene end by 7 bases; junction bases not matched to a gene: 5. CDR1 and CDR2 (germline): SGHDN, FVKESK.

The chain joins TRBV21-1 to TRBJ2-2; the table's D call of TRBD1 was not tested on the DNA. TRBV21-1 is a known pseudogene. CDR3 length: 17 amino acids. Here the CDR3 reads CASSKVPDTKITGELFF. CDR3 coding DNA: TGTGCCAGCAGCAAAGTCCCGGACACAAAAATCACCGGGGAGCTGTTTTTT.

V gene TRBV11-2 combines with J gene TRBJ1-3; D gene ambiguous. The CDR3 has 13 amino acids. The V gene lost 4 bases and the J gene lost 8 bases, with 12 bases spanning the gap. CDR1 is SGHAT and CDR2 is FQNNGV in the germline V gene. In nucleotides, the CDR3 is TGTGCCAGCAGCTACCATAAGGCGGACACCATATATTTT. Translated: CASSYHKADTIYF.

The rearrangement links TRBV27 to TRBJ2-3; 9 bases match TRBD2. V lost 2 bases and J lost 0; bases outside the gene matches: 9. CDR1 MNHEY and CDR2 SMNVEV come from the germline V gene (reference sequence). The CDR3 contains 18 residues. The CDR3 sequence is CASSLQAGGPPSTDTQYF. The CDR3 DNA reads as TGTGCCAGCAGTTTACAAGCGGGAGGTCCCCCTAGCACAGATACGCAGTATTTT.

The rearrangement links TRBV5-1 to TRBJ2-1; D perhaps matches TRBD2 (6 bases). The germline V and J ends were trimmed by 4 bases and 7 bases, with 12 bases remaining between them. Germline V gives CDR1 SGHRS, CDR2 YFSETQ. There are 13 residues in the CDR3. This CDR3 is CASSPSTRNEQFF. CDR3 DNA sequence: TGCGCCAGCAGCCCCTCGACTAGAAATGAGCAGTTCTTC.

The CDR3 is CASSQGSLIAAAAGAAFF. The DNA for the CDR3 is TGTGCCAGCAGCCAAGGATCGTTGATTGCCGCCGCGGCAGGGGCTGCTTTCTTT. V gene TRBV3-1 (or the pseudogene TRBV3-2) combines with J gene TRBJ1-1; D might be TRBD1 (6 bases). Trimming removed 1 base at V and 11 bases at J, with 29 bases between. The CDR3 consists of 18 residues. In germline, CDR1 is LGHDT, CDR2 YNNKEL (reference sequence).

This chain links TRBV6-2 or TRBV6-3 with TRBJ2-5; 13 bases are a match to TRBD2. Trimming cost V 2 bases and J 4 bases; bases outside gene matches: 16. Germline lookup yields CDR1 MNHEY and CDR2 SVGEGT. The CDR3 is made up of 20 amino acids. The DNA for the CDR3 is TGTGCCAGCAGTTACACAACCTCCTTACTAGCGGGGGGGCCGAGAGAGACCCAGTACTTC. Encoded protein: CASSYTTSLLAGGPRETQYF.

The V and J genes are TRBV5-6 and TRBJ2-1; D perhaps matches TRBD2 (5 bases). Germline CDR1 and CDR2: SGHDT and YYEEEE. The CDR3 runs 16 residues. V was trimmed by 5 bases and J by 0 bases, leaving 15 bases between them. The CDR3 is CASSRGLISSYNEQFF. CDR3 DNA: TGTGCCAGCAGTCGCGGACTTATAAGCTCCTACAATGAGCAGTTCTTC.

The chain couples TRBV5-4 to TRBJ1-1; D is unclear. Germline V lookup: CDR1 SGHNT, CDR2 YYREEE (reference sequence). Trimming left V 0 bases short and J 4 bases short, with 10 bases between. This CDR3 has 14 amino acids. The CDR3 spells CASSLDRTLTEAFF. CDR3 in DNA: TGTGCCAGCAGCTTGGACAGAACGCTCACTGAAGCTTTCTTT.

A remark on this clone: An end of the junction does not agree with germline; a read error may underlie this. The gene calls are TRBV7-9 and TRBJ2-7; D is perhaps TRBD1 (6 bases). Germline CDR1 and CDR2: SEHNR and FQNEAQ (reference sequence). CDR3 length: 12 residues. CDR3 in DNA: TGTGCCAGCAGCTCCGGACAGAACGGCCATGGGTTC. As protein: CASSSGQNGHGF.

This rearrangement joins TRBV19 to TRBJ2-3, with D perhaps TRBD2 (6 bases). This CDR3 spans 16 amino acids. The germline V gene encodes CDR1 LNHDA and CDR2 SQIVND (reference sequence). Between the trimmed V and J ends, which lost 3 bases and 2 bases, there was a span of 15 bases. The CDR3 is CASSMLGGVFTDTQYF. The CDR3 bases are TGTGCCAGTAGTATGTTGGGCGGGGTTTTCACAGATACGCAGTATTTT.

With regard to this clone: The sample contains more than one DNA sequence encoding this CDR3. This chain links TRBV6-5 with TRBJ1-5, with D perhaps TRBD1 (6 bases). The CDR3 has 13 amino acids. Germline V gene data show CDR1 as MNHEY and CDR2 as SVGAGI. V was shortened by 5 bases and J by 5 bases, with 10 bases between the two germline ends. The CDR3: CASSTQGDQPQHF. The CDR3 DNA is TGTGCCAGCAGTACACAGGGCGATCAGCCCCAGCATTTT.

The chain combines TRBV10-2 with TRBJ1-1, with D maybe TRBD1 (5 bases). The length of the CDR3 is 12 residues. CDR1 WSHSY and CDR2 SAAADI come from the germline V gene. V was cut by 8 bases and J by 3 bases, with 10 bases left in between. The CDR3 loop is CASALGDTEAFF. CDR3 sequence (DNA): TGCGCCAGCGCCTTAGGGGACACTGAAGCTTTCTTT.

CDR3 nucleotides: TGTGCCAGCAGCTACACTAGCGGGAGTTACTGGAATGAGCAGTTCTTC. It yields the protein CASSYTSGSYWNEQFF. The J gene is TRBJ2-1, the V gene TRBV5-8, with TRBD2 identical over 11 bases. CDR1 SGHTS and CDR2 YDEGEE come from the germline V gene. V lost 3 bases to trimming and J lost 7 bases; unmatched junction nucleotides: 9. CDR3 length: 16 residues.

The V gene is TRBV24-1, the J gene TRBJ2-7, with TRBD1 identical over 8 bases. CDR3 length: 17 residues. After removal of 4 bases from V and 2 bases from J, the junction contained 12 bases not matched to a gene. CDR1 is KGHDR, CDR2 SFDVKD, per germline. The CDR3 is CATSDLIPGQDTYEQYV. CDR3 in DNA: TGTGCCACCAGTGACCTAATTCCGGGACAGGACACCTACGAGCAGTACGTC.

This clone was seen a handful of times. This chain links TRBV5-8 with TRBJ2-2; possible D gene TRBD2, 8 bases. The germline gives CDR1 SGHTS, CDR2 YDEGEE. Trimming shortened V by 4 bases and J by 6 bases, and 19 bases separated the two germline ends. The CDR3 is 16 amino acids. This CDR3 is CASSPRGGQFPGELFF. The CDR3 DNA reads TGTGCCAGCAGCCCTCGGGGGGGACAGTTCCCCGGGGAGCTGTTTTTT.